These T cell receptor beta chains were read from a single sample in a study of OX40 agonist ivuxolimab in advanced cancers. Repertoires were generated with immunoSEQ multiplex PCR, while TCRdb's copy carries only in-frame clones and drops some. The sample shows about 28,000 clones, about 88% of them seen only once. The specimen comprised CD4+ or CD8+ T cells sorted from blood, sampled in a trial of the OX40 agonist ivuxolimab. All receptors come from an adult with an advanced solid tumor such as melanoma, head and neck, liver or kidney cancer. Both conserved end residues are trimmed from each CDR3.

CDR3 protein	V gene	J gene
ASSAGTGWTEAF	TRBV9	TRBJ1-1
ARLQGVDETQY	TRBV10-1	TRBJ2-5
ASSLASVSTDTQY	TRBV7-2	TRBJ2-3
ASSLRGTGGNEQF	TRBV11-3	TRBJ2-1
ASSPYLPGTSGGEQY	TRBV4-3	TRBJ2-7
ASSVDTGTTEAF	TRBV9	TRBJ1-1
ASSLAGGANTGELF	TRBV5-4	TRBJ2-2
ASSSLAGDYEQY	TRBV7-2	TRBJ2-7
ASTKGPGSSGNTIY	TRBV4-1	TRBJ1-3
ASQDSLAYEQY	TRBV19	TRBJ2-7
ASSLDRVAKNIQY	TRBV11-2	TRBJ2-4
ASSRQGAVSSYNEQF	TRBV9	TRBJ2-1
ASSLWKEFNQPQH	TRBV28	TRBJ1-5
ASSPAGTGLYEQY	TRBV11-3	TRBJ2-7
ASSLGGASAKNIQY	TRBV11-2	TRBJ2-4
ASSSSSGYGYT	TRBV7-9	TRBJ1-2
ASSESWAISGYEQY	TRBV2	TRBJ2-7
ASRRLAGLYEQY	TRBV27	TRBJ2-7
ASSLIGGPYEQY	TRBV7-9	TRBJ2-7
ASSQPRAQGPSSYNEQF	TRBV14	TRBJ2-1
ASSPGQSYEQY	TRBV9	TRBJ2-7
ASSIGSGYT	TRBV19	TRBJ1-2
ASSYGGSTSEQY	TRBV6-6	TRBJ2-7
ASSLVLGVGSNTEAF	TRBV11-2	TRBJ1-1
ASSLAGQGAYEQY	TRBV28	TRBJ2-7
ASSASTSAEEQF	TRBV9	TRBJ2-1
ASSLGTSGILSPGKEQF	TRBV11-2	TRBJ2-1
ASSVAGVTYEQY	TRBV2	TRBJ2-7
ASMGDRDNEQF	TRBV19	TRBJ2-1
ASSLLPGQGPTGELF	TRBV27	TRBJ2-2
ASSYDEQY	TRBV28	TRBJ2-7
ASSFGTGNQPQH	TRBV27	TRBJ1-5
ASSLWGVQETQY	TRBV27	TRBJ2-5
ASSPWTGENTEAF	TRBV7-2	TRBJ1-1
ASSLDITGELF	TRBV7-9	TRBJ2-2
ASTPGVALSSYNEQF	TRBV4-3	TRBJ2-1
ASSSLAEINTGELF	TRBV27	TRBJ2-2
ASSPGGYEQY	TRBV18	TRBJ2-7
ASSPGQLADTQY	TRBV7-3	TRBJ2-3
ASGLTSSHNEQF	TRBV5-5	TRBJ2-1
ASSVGQIPGTTDTQY	TRBV9	TRBJ2-3
ASSAFEQY	TRBV28	TRBJ2-7
ASSLNPYEQY	TRBV11-2	TRBJ2-7
ASSVDSGRPVETQY	TRBV10-2	TRBJ2-5
ASSHSAYEQY	TRBV28	TRBJ2-7
ASSARPSEGEKLF	TRBV7-8	TRBJ1-4
AISTTGGPSYEQY	TRBV10-3	TRBJ2-7
AWSVKQYEQY	TRBV30	-
ASSLFGGTSGRNTDTQY	TRBV28	TRBJ2-3
ASSLAGEPYEQY	TRBV28	TRBJ2-7